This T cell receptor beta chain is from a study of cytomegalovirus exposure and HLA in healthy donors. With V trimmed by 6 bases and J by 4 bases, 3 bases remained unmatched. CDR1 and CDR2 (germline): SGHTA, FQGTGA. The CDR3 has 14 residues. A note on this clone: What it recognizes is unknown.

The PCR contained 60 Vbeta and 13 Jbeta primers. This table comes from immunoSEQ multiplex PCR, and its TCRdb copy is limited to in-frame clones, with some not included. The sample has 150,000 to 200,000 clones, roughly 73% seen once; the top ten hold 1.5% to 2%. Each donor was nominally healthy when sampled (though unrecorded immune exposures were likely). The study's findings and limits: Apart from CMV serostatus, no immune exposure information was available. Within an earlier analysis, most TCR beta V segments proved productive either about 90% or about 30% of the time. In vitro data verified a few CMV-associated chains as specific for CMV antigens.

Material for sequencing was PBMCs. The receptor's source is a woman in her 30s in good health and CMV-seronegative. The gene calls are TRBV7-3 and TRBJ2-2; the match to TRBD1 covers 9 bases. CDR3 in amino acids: CASSPTGGTGELFF. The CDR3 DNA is TGTGCCAGCAGTCCGACAGGGGGCACCGGGGAGCTGTTTTTT.